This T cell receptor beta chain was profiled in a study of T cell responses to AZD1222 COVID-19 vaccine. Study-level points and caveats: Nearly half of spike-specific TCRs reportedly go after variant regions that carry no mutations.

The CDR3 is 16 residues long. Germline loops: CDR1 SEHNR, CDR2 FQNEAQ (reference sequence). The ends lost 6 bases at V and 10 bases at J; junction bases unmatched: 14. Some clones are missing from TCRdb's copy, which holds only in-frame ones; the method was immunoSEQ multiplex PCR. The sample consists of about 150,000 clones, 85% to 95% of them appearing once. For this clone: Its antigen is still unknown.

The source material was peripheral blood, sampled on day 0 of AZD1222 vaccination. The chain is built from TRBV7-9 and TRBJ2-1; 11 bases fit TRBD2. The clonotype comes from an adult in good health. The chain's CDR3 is CASSVMSLAGGLEQFF. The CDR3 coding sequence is TGTGCCAGCAGTGTTATGTCGCTAGCGGGAGGTTTGGAGCAGTTCTTC.